This entry features one T cell receptor (beta chain) sequence. In the authors' methods: It was from reference gene primer amplification that nucleated cell counts were estimated. Libraries were prepared by immunoSEQ multiplex PCR; TCRdb keeps only in-frame clonotypes and omits some of them. The D gene and trimming were derived from the DNA, and the V and J assignments and clone size from that table. This table holds 200,000 to 250,000 clones, 70% to 90% found once. This sample is part of a study of blood T cell repertoires in COVID-19. On the study more broadly: Spain, Italy and the United States supplied samples that represented acute and convalescent COVID-19. Nucleic acid was either cDNA or gDNA, and it came from T cells, B-cell-depleted T cells, or PBMCs.

Sequences were obtained from peripheral blood. This sequence originates from a woman between 40 and 55 years old who had recovered from COVID-19.

CDR3 in DNA: TGTGCCAGTAGTGCCGGGACAGGGGGCCGGGAGACCCAGTACTTC. This encodes CASSAGTGGRETQYF. The V call is TRBV19, the J call TRBJ2-5, with TRBD1 identical over 12 bases. Trimming cost V 5 bases and J 5 bases; bases outside gene matches: 6. The germline V gene encodes CDR1 LNHDA and CDR2 SQIVND (reference sequence). CDR3 length equals 15 residues.